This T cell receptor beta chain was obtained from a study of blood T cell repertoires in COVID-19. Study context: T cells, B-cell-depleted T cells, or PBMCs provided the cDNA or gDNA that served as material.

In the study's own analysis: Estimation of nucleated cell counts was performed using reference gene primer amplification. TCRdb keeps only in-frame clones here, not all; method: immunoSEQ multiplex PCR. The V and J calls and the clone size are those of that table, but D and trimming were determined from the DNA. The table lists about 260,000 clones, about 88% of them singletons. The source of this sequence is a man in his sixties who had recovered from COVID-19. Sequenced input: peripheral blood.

CDR3: CASSGGLRTGELFF. DNA of the CDR3: TGTGCCAGCAGTGGAGGGTTACGCACCGGGGAGCTGTTTTTT. The chain employs TRBV2 and TRBJ2-2; D may be TRBD2 (5 bases). CDR1 SNHLY and CDR2 FYNNEI come from the germline V gene. V lost 4 bases and J 4 bases, leaving 10 bases between the germline ends. The CDR3 consists of 14 residues.